This T cell receptor (beta chain) was observed in a study of blood T cell repertoires in COVID-19 (TCRdb year 2020). Some background on the complete study: The collaborator samples originated in the United States, Italy and Spain and spanned the acute and convalescent phases of COVID-19. The material from the prospective study consisted of cDNA or gDNA derived from T cells, B-cell-depleted T cells, or PBMCs. Nearly every sample came with metadata listing a de-identified subject ID, COVID-19 status, age in years and sex. Where HLA class I and class II types were available, the types were taken from metadata supplied by the sample provider, not from assay-based typing. Subjects who had been exposed to COVID-19, were actively infected with it, or had recovered from it provided the deeply sampled blood TCRbeta repertoires that made up the dataset. The samples were drawn from two sources: the first 160 participants of the ongoing ImmuneRACE study, and about 1,300 subjects contributed by 6 global collaborators. The repertoires were released in a freely available public database meant as a resource for research on the immune response to SARS-CoV-2. General conclusions and limits of the study: Clinical and demographic metadata were provided uncurated, with the amount varying by source and participant.

About this clone: Which antigen it targets is not known. No quality values exist for individual bases; no much larger clone is one base distant.

Enrolling through a virtual design, the prospective study's participants ranged in age from about 18 to 100 years and lived across around 25 United States geographic areas. In the prospective study, participants were assigned to cohorts based on the clinical history participants reported in a screening survey and a study questionnaire. ImmuneRACE Cohort 3 recovered participants were defined by two consecutive negative NP/OP PCR tests, healthcare professional clearance, or symptom resolution. Mobile phlebotomists in the prospective study collected whole blood, serum and a nasopharyngeal or oropharyngeal swab from every participant. Over a roughly 2-month period, participants in the prospective study had the option of providing additional blood draws and questionnaires. Before DNA extraction, prospective study blood samples were shipped either frozen or at room temperature. The immunoSEQ Assay, a bias-controlled multiplex PCR, was used to amplify TCRbeta CDR3 regions from genomic DNA. Per the source publication's procedure: The number of nucleated cells in each sample was estimated by amplification of reference gene primers within the assay. To quantify the absolute abundance of each unique TCRbeta CDR3 rearrangement, sequence reads were collapsed and filtered. Productive Simpson clonality was computed per sample as the square root of Simpson's diversity index over productive rearrangements. This is the immuneACCESS table as TCRdb keeps it, with only in-frame sequences that have V and J called. A part of the clones is gone; compared with another copy, unresolved V genes explain less than half, and the rest is unexplained. From that table come the V and J calls and clone size; the DNA was used to work out D and trimming. This sample gives fewer than 350,000 clones in total; about 89% of them show up just once. The ten largest clones take up 4.5% to 6.5% of the sample.

For CDR1 and CDR2, the germline V gene (reference sequence) lists MNHEY and SMNVEV. The CDR3 covers 14 residues, taking in both the cysteine and the phenylalanine. The read is trimmed to its CDR3 DNA, 42 bases read in frame from base 1. V and J are trimmed by 3 bases and 5 bases, and the gene matches miss 5 bases of the junction. The rearranged segments are TRBV27 and TRBJ2-5; 8 junctional bases match TRBD1. Sequenced input: PBMCs or T cells enriched from blood (not recorded which). The clonotype originates from a man between 60 and 70 years old who had recovered from COVID-19. The CDR3 here reads CASSLYRGEETQYF. The DNA sequence is TGTGCCAGCAGTTTGTACAGGGGGGAGGAGACCCAGTACTTC.